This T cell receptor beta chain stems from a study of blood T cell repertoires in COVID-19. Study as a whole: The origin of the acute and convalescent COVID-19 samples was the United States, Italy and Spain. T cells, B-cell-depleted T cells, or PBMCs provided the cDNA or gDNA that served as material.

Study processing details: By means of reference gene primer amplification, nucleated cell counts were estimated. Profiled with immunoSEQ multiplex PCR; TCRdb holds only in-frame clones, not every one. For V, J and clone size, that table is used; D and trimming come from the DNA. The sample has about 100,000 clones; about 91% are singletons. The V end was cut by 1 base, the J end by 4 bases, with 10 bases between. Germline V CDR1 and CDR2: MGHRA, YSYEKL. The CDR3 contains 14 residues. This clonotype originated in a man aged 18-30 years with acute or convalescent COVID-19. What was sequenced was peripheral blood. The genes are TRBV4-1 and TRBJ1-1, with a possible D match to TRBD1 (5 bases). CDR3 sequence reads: CASSQGIGGTEAFF. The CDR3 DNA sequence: TGCGCCAGCAGCCAAGGAATCGGGGGCACTGAAGCTTTCTTT.